The 15 T cell receptor beta chains given below trace back to one sample, sequenced in a study of response to subunit inactivated influenza vaccine. Using its own MiXCR run on the RT-PCR reads, TCRdb lists one record per CDR3 protein. The table shows 400,000 to 550,000 distinct CDR3 sequences, with roughly 27% occurring only once. This material consisted of CD4+ T cells sorted from PBMCs, taken 5 days after vaccination. The receptors derive from a man over 45 who received an inactivated influenza vaccine.

This clonotype has ten or more counts. The chain combines TRBV29-1 with TRBJ1-4, with a tentative D call TRBD1 (6 bases). Germline values: CDR1 SQVTM, CDR2 ANQGSEA. The CDR3 extends over 14 amino acids. V was pared by 4 bases and J by 8 bases, with 17 bases between. The DNA for the CDR3 is TGCAGCGTTGTAAAGCTGGGGGCGGAGGAAAAACTGTTTTTT. It is translated as CSVVKLGAEEKLFF.

A few counts support this clonotype. The V gene is TRBV12-3 or TRBV12-4, the J gene TRBJ1-1; tentatively, D is TRBD1 (6 bases). The CDR3 is made up of 15 amino acids. The germline V and J ends were trimmed by 3 bases and 5 bases, with 16 bases remaining between them. CDR3: CASSFSGARGTEAFF. CDR3 bases: TGTGCCAGCAGTTTTTCAGGGGCCAGGGGAACTGAAGCTTTCTTT.

This clonotype was counted only a few times. The CDR3 spells CASSGGFRETEKLFF. CDR3 coding DNA: TGTGCCAGCAGTGGAGGGTTCAGGGAAACAGAAAAACTGTTTTTT. The gene calls are TRBV2 and TRBJ1-4; the D gene is possibly TRBD1 (5 bases). Germline-derived CDR1 and CDR2 are SNHLY and FYNNEI. V was trimmed by 4 bases and J by 8 bases, leaving 17 bases between them. This CDR3 contains 15 residues.

In this sample, this clonotype turned up a few times. V and J are TRBV7-9 and TRBJ2-4, with TRBD1 identical over 7 bases. After removal of 5 bases from V and 3 bases from J, the junction contained 13 bases not matched to a gene. The germline gives CDR1 SEHNR, CDR2 FQNEAQ (reference sequence). The CDR3 is 17 residues long. DNA for the CDR3: TGTGCCAGCAGCCGAGGACAGGCAAGCTCGGGCAAAAACATTCAGTACTTC. Translated, it gives CASSRGQASSGKNIQYF.

V gene TRBV4-1 combines with J gene TRBJ1-4; a possible D gene is TRBD1 (6 bases). The V and J ends lost 4 bases and 6 bases respectively, with 15 bases between them. The CDR3 has 15 residues. Germline V gene sequence: CDR1 MGHRA, CDR2 YSYEKL. CDR3 region: CASSRPQGGDEKLFF. The DNA of the CDR3 is TGCGCCAGCAGCCGCCCACAGGGCGGCGATGAAAAACTGTTTTTT.

Ten or more counts support this clonotype. V usage is TRBV6-6 and J usage is TRBJ1-2; the match to TRBD1 covers 7 bases. This CDR3 is 13 amino acids long. After removal of 2 bases from V and 6 bases from J, the junction contained 3 bases not matched to a gene. Germline V CDR1 and CDR2: MNHNY, SVGAGI (reference sequence). The CDR3, as DNA: TGTGCCAGCAGTTACCCAGGGGGTAATGGCTACACCTTC. This encodes CASSYPGGNGYTF.

The chain carries TRBV9 and TRBJ2-3; 10 bases are a match to TRBD1. CDR1 is SGDLS, CDR2 YYNGEE, per germline. J lost 3 bases, V lost 2 bases, and 3 bases had no gene match. The CDR3 runs to 15 residues. This CDR3 reads CASSVRQGATDTQYF. Here the CDR3 DNA reads TGTGCCAGCAGCGTCAGACAGGGGGCTACAGATACGCAGTATTTT. The full variable domain, its missing parts supplied by reference TRBV9 and TRBJ2-3, is DSGVTQTPKHLITATGQRVTLRCSPRSGDLSVYWYQQSLDQGLQFLIQYYNGEERAKGNILERFSAQQFPDLHSELNLSSLELGDSALYFCASSVRQGATDTQYFGPGTRLTVL.

This clonotype occurred a few times. J is TRBJ1-1 and V is TRBV5-5; no clear D. This CDR3 contains 16 residues. The V end lost 3 bases, the J end lost 0 bases, and 15 bases lay between the germline ends. Germline values: CDR1 SGHKS, CDR2 YYEKEE (reference sequence). For the CDR3, the DNA is TGTGCCAGCAGCTGGGCCCGAAGCGGGATGAACACTGAAGCTTTCTTT. Translating it yields CASSWARSGMNTEAFF.

The chain combines TRBV29-1 with TRBJ2-3; possibly TRBD2 for D (5 bases). The CDR3 runs 15 residues. Germline V gene data show CDR1 as SQVTM and CDR2 as ANQGSEA. The ends were cut back, 6 bases at V and 0 bases at J, with 16 bases in the middle. The CDR3 loop reads CSVLRGRASTDTQYF. The CDR3 DNA reads as TGCAGCGTACTTCGAGGGCGGGCTAGCACAGATACGCAGTATTTT.

This clonotype was seen a handful of times. The chain has TRBV7-9 and TRBJ1-1; perhaps TRBD1 as D (5 bases). The CDR3 spans 13 residues. The germline gives CDR1 SEHNR, CDR2 FQNEAQ (reference sequence). Trimming removed 5 bases at V and 7 bases at J, with 14 bases between. The CDR3 protein is CASSRGTDSEAFF. CDR3 nucleotide sequence: TGTGCCAGCAGCCGCGGCACTGACAGTGAAGCTTTCTTT.

The J gene is TRBJ2-2, the V gene TRBV4-3, with D uncertain. V lost 1 base, J lost 0 bases, and 6 bases lay in between. Germline V gene lookup returns CDR1 LGHNA and CDR2 YSLEER. CDR3 length equals 15 residues. Here the CDR3 DNA reads TGCGCCAGCAGCCAAGTGGGCGCGAACACCGGGGAGCTGTTTTTT. Translation gives CASSQVGANTGELFF.

This clonotype was observed at least ten times. This chain uses TRBV4-3 with TRBJ1-1; TRBD1 is a possible D gene (5 bases). Trimming took 0 bases from V and 3 from J, leaving 11 bases between them. The germline CDR1 and CDR2 sequences are LGHNA and YSLEER. The CDR3 loop spans 15 amino acids. CDR3 amino acids: CASSQDLREYTEAFF. The CDR3 bases are TGCGCCAGCAGCCAAGATCTCAGGGAGTACACTGAAGCTTTCTTT.

This clonotype was observed a handful of times. The junction departs from germline at one end; a sequencing error may be responsible. The chain combines TRBV7-2 with TRBJ1-2; no definite D call. CDR3 length: 15 amino acids. Germline loops: CDR1 SGHTA, CDR2 FQGNSA. The CDR3 reads CASSLRGTVNYGYTF. The DNA for the CDR3 is TGTGCCAGCAGCTTACGGGGTACGGTTAACTATGGTTACACCTTC.

This clonotype occurred a few times. The chain combines TRBV7-9 with TRBJ2-2; possibly TRBD1 for D (5 bases). CDR1 SEHNR and CDR2 FQNEAQ come from the germline V gene (reference sequence). The CDR3 contains 15 residues. V was trimmed by 7 bases and J by 6 bases, leaving 18 bases between them. In DNA, the CDR3 is TGTGCCAGCACCCAGACGGCCAGGGTTCCCGGGGAGCTGTTTTTT. It yields the protein CASTQTARVPGELFF.

This clonotype was counted only a few times. The V call is TRBV3-1, the J call TRBJ2-2; a possible D gene is TRBD1 (5 bases). V was clipped by 1 base and J by 4 bases, with 10 bases between them. The CDR3 runs to 15 residues. Germline CDR1 LGHDT, CDR2 YNNKEL (reference sequence). CDR3 in DNA: TGTGCCAGCAGCCAAGGGCAGGGTAGCACCGGGGAGCTGTTTTTT. Protein: CASSQGQGSTGELFF. Filled out from reference TRBV3-1 and TRBJ2-2, the complete variable domain reads DTAVSQTPKYLVTQMGNDKSIKCEQNLGHDTMYWYKQDSKKFLKIMFSYNNKELIINETVPNRFSPKSPDKAHLNLHINSLELGDSAVYFCASSQGQGSTGELFFGEGSRLTVL.